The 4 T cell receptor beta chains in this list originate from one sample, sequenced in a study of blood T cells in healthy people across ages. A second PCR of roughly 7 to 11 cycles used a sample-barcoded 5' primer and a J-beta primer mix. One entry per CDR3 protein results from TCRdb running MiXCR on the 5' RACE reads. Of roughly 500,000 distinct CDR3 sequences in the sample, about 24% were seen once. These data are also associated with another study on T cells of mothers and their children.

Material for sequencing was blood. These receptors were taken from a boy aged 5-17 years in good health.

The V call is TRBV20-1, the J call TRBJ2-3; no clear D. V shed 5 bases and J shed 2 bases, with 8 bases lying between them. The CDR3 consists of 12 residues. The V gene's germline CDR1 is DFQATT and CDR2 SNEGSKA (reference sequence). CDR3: CSALTNTDTQYF. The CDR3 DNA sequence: TGCAGTGCTCTAACAAACACAGATACGCAGTATTTT.

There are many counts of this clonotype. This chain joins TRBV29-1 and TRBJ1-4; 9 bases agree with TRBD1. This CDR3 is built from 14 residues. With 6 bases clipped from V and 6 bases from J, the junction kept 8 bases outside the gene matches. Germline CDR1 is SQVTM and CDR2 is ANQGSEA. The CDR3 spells CSVQTGGVYEKLFF. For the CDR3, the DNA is TGCAGCGTCCAGACAGGGGGAGTTTATGAAAAACTGTTTTTT. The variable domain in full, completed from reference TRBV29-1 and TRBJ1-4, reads SAVISQKPSRDICQRGTSLTIQCQVDSQVTMMFWYRQQPGQSLTLIATANQGSEATYESGFVIDKFPISRPNLTFSTLTVSNMSPEDSSIYLCSVQTGGVYEKLFFGSGTQLSVL.

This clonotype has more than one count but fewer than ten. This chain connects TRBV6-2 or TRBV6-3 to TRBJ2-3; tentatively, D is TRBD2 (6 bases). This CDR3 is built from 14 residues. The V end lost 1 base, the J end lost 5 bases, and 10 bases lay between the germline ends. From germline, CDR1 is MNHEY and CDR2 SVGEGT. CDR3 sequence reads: CASSYYSGRDTQYF. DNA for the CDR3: TGTGCCAGCAGTTACTATAGCGGTCGAGATACGCAGTATTTT.

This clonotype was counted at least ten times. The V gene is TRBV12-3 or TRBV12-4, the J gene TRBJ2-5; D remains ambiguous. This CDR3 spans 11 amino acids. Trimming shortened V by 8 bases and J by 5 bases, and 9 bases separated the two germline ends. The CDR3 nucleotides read TGTGCCAGCGGGGTCGGCGAGACCCAGTACTTC. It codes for CASGVGETQYF.